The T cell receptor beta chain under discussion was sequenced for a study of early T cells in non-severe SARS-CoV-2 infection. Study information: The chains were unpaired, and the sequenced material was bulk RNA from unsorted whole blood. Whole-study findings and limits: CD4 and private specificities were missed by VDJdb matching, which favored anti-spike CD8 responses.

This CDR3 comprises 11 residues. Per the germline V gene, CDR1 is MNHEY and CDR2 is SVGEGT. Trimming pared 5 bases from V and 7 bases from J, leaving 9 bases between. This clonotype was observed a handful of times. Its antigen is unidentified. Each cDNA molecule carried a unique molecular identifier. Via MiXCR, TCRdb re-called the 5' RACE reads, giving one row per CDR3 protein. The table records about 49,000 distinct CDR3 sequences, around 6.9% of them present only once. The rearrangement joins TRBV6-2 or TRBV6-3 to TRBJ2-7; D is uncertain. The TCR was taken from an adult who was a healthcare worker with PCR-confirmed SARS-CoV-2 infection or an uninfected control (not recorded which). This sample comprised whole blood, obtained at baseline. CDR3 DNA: TGTGCCAGCAGTCGGTCGTGGGAGCAGTACTTC. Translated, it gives CASSRSWEQYF.